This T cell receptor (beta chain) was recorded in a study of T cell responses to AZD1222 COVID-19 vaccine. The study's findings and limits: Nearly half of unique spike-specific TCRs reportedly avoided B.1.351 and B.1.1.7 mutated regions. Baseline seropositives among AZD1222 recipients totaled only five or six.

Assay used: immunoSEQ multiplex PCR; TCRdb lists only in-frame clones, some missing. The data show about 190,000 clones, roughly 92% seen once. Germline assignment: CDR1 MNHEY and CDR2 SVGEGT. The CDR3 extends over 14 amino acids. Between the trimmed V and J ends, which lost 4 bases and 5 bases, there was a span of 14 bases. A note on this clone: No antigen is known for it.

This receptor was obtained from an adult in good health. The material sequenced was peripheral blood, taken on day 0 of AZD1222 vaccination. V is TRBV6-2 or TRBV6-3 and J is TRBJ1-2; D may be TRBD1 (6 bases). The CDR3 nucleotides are TGTGCCAGCAGTTCTGCCGGGACATCGTATGGCTACACCTTC. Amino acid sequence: CASSSAGTSYGYTF.